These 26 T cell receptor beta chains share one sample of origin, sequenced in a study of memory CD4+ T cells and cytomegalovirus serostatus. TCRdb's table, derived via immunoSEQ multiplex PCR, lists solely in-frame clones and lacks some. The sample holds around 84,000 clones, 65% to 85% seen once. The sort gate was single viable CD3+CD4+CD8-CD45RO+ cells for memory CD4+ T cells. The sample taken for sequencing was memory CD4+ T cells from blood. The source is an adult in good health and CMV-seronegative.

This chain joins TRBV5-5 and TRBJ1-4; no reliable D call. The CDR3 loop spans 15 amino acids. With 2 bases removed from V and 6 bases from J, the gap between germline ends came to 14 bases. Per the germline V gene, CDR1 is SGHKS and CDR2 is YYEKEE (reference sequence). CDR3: CASSFVGGSDEKLFF. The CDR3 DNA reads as TGTGCCAGCAGCTTCGTGGGAGGGTCTGATGAAAAACTGTTTTTT.

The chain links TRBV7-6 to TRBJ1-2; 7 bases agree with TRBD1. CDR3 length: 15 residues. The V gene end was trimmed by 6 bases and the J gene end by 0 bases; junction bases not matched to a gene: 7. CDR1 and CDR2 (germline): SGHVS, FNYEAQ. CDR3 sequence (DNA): TGTGCCAGCAGTTTGGGACAGTATGCTAACTATGGCTACACCTTC. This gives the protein CASSLGQYANYGYTF.

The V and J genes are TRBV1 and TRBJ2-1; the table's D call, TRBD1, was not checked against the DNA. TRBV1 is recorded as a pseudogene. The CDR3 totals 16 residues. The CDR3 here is CTSSHSDRASYNEQFF. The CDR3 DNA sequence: TGCACCAGCAGTCACTCCGACAGGGCCTCCTACAATGAGCAGTTCTTC.

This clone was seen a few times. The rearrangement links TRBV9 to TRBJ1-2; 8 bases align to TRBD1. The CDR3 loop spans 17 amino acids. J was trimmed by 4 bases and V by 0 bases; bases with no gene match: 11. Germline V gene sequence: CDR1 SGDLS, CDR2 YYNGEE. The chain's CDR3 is CASSVELGRGQAYGYTF. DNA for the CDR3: TGTGCCAGCAGCGTAGAGCTGGGTAGGGGACAGGCCTATGGCTACACCTTC.

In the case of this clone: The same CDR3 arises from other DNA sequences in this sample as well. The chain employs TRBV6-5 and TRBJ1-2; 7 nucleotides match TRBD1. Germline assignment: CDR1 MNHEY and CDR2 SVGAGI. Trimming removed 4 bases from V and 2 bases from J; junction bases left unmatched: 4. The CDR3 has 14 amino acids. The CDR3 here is CASSWDSVNYGYTF. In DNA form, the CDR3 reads TGTGCCAGCAGTTGGGACAGCGTGAACTATGGCTACACCTTC.

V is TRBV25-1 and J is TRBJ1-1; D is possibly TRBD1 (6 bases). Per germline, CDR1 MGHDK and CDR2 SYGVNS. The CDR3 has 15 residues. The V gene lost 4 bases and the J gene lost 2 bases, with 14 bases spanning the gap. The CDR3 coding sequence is TGTGCCAGCAGTGCACAGGGACCGTCAAACACTGAAGCTTTCTTT. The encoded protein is CASSAQGPSNTEAFF.

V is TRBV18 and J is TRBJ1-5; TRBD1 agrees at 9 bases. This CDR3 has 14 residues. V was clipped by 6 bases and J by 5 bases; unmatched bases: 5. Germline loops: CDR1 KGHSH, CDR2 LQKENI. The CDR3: CASSRDRAYQPQHF. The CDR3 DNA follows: TGTGCCAGCTCCCGGGACAGGGCATATCAGCCCCAGCATTTT.

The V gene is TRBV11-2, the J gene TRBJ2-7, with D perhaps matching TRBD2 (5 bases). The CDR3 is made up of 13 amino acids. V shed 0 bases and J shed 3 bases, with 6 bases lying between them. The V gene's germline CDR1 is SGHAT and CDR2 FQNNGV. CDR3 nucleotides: TGTGCCAGCAGCTTAGATCGGGGCTACGAGCAGTACTTC. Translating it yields CASSLDRGYEQYF.

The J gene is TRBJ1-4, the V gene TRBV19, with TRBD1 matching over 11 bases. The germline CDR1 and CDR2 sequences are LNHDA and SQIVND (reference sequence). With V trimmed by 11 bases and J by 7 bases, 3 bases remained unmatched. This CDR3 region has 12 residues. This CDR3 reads CAGQGAGEKLFF. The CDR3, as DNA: TGTGCCGGACAGGGGGCTGGTGAAAAACTGTTTTTT.

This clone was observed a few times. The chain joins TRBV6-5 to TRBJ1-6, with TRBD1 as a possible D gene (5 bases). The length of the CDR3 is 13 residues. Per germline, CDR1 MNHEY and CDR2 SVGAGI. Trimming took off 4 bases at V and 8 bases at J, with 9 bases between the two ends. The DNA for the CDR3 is TGTGCCAGCAGTTGGCAGGGTGATTCACCCCTCCACTTT. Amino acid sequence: CASSWQGDSPLHF.

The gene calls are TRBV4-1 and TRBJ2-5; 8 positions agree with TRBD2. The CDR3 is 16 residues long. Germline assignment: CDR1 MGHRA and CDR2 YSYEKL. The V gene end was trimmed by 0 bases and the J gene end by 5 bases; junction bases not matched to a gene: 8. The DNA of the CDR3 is TGCGCCAGCAGCCAAGATATCAGACCGGGGGGGGAGACCCAGTACTTC. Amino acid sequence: CASSQDIRPGGETQYF.

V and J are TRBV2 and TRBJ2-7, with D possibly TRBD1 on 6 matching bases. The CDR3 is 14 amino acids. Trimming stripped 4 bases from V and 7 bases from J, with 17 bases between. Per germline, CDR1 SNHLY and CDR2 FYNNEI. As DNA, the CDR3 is TGTGCCAGCAGTGCAGGGACAACCTTGGGGGAGCAGTACTTC. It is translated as CASSAGTTLGEQYF.

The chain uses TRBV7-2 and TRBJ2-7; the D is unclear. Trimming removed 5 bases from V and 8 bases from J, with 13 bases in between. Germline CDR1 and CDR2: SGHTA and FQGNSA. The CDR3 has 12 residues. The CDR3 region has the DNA TGTGCCAGCAGCCTATACGGCTTGCAGCAGTACTTC. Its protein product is CASSLYGLQQYF.

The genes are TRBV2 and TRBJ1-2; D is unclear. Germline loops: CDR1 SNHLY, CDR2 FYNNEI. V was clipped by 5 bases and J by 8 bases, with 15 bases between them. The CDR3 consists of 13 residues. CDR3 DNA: TGTGCCAGCAGTCCGGACGGTCCCGAGGGCTACACCTTC. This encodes CASSPDGPEGYTF.

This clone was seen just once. CDR3 in DNA: TGTGCCAGCACAGGGAAGCGAGGTCAGCCCCAGCATTTT. Its translation is CASTGKRGQPQHF. V usage is TRBV2 and J usage is TRBJ1-5, with D perhaps TRBD1 (5 bases). Germline lookup yields CDR1 SNHLY and CDR2 FYNNEI. This CDR3 has 13 amino acids. Trimming left V 7 bases short and J 6 bases short, with 13 bases between.

CDR3 residues: CASSAPGGASEKLFF. CDR3 DNA: TGTGCCAGTAGTGCCCCCGGGGGGGCAAGTGAAAAACTGTTTTTT. The chain combines TRBV19 with TRBJ1-4; possible D gene TRBD1, 6 bases. CDR1 and CDR2 (germline): LNHDA, SQIVND (reference sequence). Trimming removed 5 bases at V and 7 bases at J, with 17 bases between. The CDR3 runs to 15 residues.

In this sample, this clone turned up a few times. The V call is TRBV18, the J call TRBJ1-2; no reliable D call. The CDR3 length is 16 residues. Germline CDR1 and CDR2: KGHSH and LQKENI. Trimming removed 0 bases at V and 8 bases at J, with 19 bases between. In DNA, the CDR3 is TGTGCCAGCTCACCACCGTGGGGAACGGGGTCATGGGGCTACACCTTC. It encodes CASSPPWGTGSWGYTF. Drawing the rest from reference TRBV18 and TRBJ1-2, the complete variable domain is NAGVMQNPRHLVRRRGQEARLRCSPMKGHSHVYWYRQLPEEGLKFMVYLQKENIIDESGMPKERFSAEFPKEGPSILRIQQVVRGDSAAYFCASSPPWGTGSWGYTFGSGTRLTVV.

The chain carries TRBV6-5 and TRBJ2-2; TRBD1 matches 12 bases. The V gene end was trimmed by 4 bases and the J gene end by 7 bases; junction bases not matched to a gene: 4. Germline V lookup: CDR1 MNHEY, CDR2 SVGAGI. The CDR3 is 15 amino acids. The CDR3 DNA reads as TGTGCCAGCAGTTTTCGGGACAGGGGGCGCGGGGAGCTGTTTTTT. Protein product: CASSFRDRGRGELFF.

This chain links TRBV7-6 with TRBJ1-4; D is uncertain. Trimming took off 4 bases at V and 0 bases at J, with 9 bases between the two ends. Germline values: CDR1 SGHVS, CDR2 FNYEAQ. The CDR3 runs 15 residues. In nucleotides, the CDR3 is TGTGCCAGCAGCTCGTACGTTTCAACTAATGAAAAACTGTTTTTT. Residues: CASSSYVSTNEKLFF.

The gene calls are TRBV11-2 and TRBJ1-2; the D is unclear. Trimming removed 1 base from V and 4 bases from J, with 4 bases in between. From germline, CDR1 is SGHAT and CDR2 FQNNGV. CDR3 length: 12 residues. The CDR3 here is CASSLGGYGYTF. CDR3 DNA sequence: TGTGCCAGCAGCTTAGGGGGCTATGGCTACACCTTC.

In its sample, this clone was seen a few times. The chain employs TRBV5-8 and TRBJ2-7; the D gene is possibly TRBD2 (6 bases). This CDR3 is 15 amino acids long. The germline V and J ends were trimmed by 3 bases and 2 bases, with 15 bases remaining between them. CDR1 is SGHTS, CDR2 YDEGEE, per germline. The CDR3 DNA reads TGTGCCAGCAGCTGGAGTGGGGGGTCCCCCTACGAGCAGTACTTC. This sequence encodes CASSWSGGSPYEQYF.

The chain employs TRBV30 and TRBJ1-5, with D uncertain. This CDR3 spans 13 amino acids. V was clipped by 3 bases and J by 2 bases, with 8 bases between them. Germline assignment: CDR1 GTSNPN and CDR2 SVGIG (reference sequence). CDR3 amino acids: CAWSRQGNQPQHF. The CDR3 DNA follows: TGTGCCTGGAGCCGGCAGGGCAATCAGCCCCAGCATTTT.

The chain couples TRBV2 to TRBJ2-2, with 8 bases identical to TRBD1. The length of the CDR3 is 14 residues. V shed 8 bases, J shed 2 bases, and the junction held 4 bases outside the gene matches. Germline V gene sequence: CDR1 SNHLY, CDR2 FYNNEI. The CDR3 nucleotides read TGTGCCAGCCAGGGGGCCTTCAACACCGGGGAGCTGTTTTTT. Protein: CASQGAFNTGELFF.

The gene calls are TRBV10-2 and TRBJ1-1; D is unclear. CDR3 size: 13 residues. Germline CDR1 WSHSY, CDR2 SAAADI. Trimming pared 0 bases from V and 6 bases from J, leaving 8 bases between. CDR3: CASSESAGAEAFF. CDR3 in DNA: TGCGCCAGCAGTGAGTCGGCTGGAGCTGAAGCTTTCTTT.

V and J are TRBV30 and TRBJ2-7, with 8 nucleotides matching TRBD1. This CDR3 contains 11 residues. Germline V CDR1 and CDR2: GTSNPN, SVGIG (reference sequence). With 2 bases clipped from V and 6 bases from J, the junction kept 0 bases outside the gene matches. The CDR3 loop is CAWSTGGEQYF. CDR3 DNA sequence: TGTGCCTGGAGTACAGGGGGCGAGCAGTACTTC.

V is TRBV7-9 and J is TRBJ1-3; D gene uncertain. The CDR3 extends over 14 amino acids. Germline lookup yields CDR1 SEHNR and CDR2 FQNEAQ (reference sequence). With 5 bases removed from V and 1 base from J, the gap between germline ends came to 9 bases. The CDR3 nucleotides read TGTGCCAGCAGCAAGGTCTTATCTGGAAACACCATATATTTT. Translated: CASSKVLSGNTIYF.